These 6 T cell receptor beta chains were sequenced from one sample in a study of control samples from healthy donors and cancer patients. The method was immunoSEQ multiplex PCR; TCRdb's version includes in-frame clones alone and lacks a portion of them. This sample yields 22,000 or so clones, of which more than 75% are seen a single time; approximately 9.3% belongs to the top ten. Sequencing was carried out using PBMCs. Receptor source: a woman aged 55-75 years with head and neck cancer.

This chain links TRBV12-3 or TRBV12-4 with TRBJ1-3; D uncertain. CDR3 length: 13 residues. Trimming removed 5 bases from V and 0 bases from J, with 5 bases in between. The CDR3 region is CASSPNSGNTIYF. The CDR3 bases are TGTGCCAGCAGTCCAAACTCTGGAAACACCATATATTTT.

This chain connects TRBV7-2 to TRBJ1-3; perhaps TRBD1 as D (5 bases). Trimming removed 3 bases at V and 0 bases at J, with 12 bases between. Per the germline V gene, CDR1 is SGHTA and CDR2 is FQGNSA. The length of the CDR3 is 16 residues. CDR3 loop: CASSFGTGLSGNTIYF. Here the CDR3 DNA reads TGTGCCAGCAGCTTCGGGACGGGTCTCTCTGGAAACACCATATATTTT.

In its sample, this clone was seen once. The V and J genes are TRBV2 and TRBJ2-5, with D unclear. Germline V CDR1 and CDR2: SNHLY, FYNNEI. The ends were cut back, 2 bases at V and 4 bases at J, with 2 bases in the middle. The CDR3 sequence is 11 residues long. The CDR3: CASSERETQYF. CDR3 nucleotide sequence: TGTGCCAGCAGTGAACGAGAGACCCAGTACTTC.

This chain links TRBV30 with TRBJ2-7, with 11 positions matching TRBD2. Germline V gene data show CDR1 as GTSNPN and CDR2 as SVGIG (reference sequence). With 4 bases clipped from V and 4 bases from J, the junction kept 9 bases outside the gene matches. The CDR3 covers 15 residues. In DNA, the CDR3 is TGTGCCTGGAAAAACATGGGACTAGCGGATTACGAGCAGTACTTC. Its protein product is CAWKNMGLADYEQYF.

This clone was picked up a small number of times. The rearrangement joins TRBV19 to TRBJ2-2, with TRBD2 identical over 8 bases. V was pared by 2 bases and J by 2 bases, with 10 bases of the junction left unmatched. Germline CDR1 LNHDA, CDR2 SQIVND (reference sequence). The CDR3 consists of 18 residues. As DNA, the CDR3 is TGTGCCAGTAGTATACGGAGAATGCTAGCGGGCAACACCGGGGAGCTGTTTTTT. Encoded protein: CASSIRRMLAGNTGELFF.

The V gene is TRBV19, the J gene TRBJ2-5, with D tentatively TRBD2 (6 bases). The CDR3 extends over 13 amino acids. Trimming removed 10 bases from V and 7 bases from J, with 19 bases in between. In germline, CDR1 is LNHDA, CDR2 SQIVND (reference sequence). CDR3 loop: CATLDHPRGTQYF. CDR3 nucleotides: TGTGCCACCCTGGACCACCCGCGGGGGACCCAGTACTTC.